A single T cell receptor beta chain is shown here with its context. Its antigen is not identified. PCR used 60 Vbeta primers and 13 Jbeta primers. The repertoire was sequenced with immunoSEQ multiplex PCR; TCRdb's copy has only in-frame clones and lacks some. Of roughly 150,000 clones listed, 75% to 90% are singletons. V shed 3 bases, J shed 7 bases, and the junction held 5 bases outside the gene matches. The CDR3 length is 14 residues. Per germline, CDR1 SGHNT and CDR2 YENEEA. This sample stems from a study of cytomegalovirus exposure and HLA in healthy donors. The study, taken as a whole, reports: Sequence variants that were highly shared formed a cluster that was likely a sequencing artifact.

The origin of this receptor is a male donor in good health and CMV-seronegative. The chain joins TRBV11-3 to TRBJ2-2, with 7 nucleotides matching TRBD2. The specimen was PBMCs. CDR3 sequence (DNA): TGTGCCAGCAGCTTTTCATGGGAGGGCGGGGAGCTGTTTTTT. Its protein product is CASSFSWEGGELFF. Full variable domain (remainder filled in from reference TRBV11-3 and TRBJ2-2): EAGVVQSPRYKIIEKKQPVAFWCNPISGHNTLYWYLQNLGQGPELLIRYENEEAVDDSQLPKDRFSAERLKGVDSTLKIQPAELGDSAVYLCASSFSWEGGELFFGEGSRLTVL.